This passage covers 19 T cell receptor beta chains from one sample sequenced in a study of PD-L1 blockade in urothelial cancer. The data were produced by immunoSEQ multiplex PCR, yet TCRdb's version contains in-frame clones alone and is incomplete. Of about 76,000 clones in the sample, 85% to 95% were seen once. Time point of the sample: peripheral blood 6 weeks after treatment start. The specimen was PBMCs, collected around atezolizumab (anti-PD-L1) treatment. The receptors derive from a woman aged 80 or older with urothelial cancer.

This clone was recorded once. Other DNA sequences in the same sample also yield this CDR3. The chain recombines TRBV9 with TRBJ2-1; perhaps TRBD1 as D (5 bases). The CDR3 covers 13 residues. Germline V gene sequence: CDR1 SGDLS, CDR2 YYNGEE. Between the trimmed V and J ends, which lost 1 base and 4 bases, there was a span of 6 bases. As DNA, the CDR3 is TGTGCCAGCAGCGTACAGGGTTACAATGAGCAGTTCTTC. It yields the protein CASSVQGYNEQFF.

This chain uses TRBV25-1 with TRBJ2-3, with 7 bases lining up with TRBD2. Trimming took 8 bases from V and 2 from J; bases not matched to a gene: 7. Germline V lookup: CDR1 MGHDK, CDR2 SYGVNS. CDR3 length: 14 amino acids. The CDR3 DNA reads as TGTGCCAGCGGGGGGGGAGACCTCACAGATACGCAGTATTTT. The encoded protein is CASGGGDLTDTQYF.

The chain employs TRBV16 and TRBJ1-5; D uncertain. There are 15 residues in the CDR3. Germline V lookup: CDR1 KGHSY, CDR2 FQNENV. The V end was cut by 4 bases, the J end by 0 bases, with 10 bases between. The CDR3 nucleotides are TGTGCCAGCAGCCCCTATGGTAATAGCAATCAGCCCCAGCATTTT. As protein: CASSPYGNSNQPQHF.

The rearrangement joins TRBV5-4 to TRBJ1-4, with TRBD1 matching over 9 bases. Germline V gene lookup returns CDR1 SGHNT and CDR2 YYREEE (reference sequence). J lost 8 bases, V lost 0 bases, and 5 bases had no gene match. This CDR3 region has 15 residues. CDR3 bases: TGTGCCAGCAGCTTGGCGACAGGGGGTTTCGAAAAACTGTTTTTT. It yields the protein CASSLATGGFEKLFF.

The rearrangement links TRBV6-1 to TRBJ1-3; tentatively, D is TRBD1 (6 bases). The CDR3 runs 12 residues. V was shortened by 8 bases and J by 2 bases, with 7 bases between the two germline ends. Germline V lookup: CDR1 MNHNS, CDR2 SASEGT. CDR3 in DNA: TGTGCCAGCGAGGGGGCTGGAAACACCATATATTTT. Its protein is CASEGAGNTIYF.

The chain employs TRBV6-5 and TRBJ2-6; weak D call: TRBD2 (5 bases). Germline CDR1 reads MNHEY; CDR2 reads SVGAGI. Trimming stripped 6 bases from V and 9 bases from J, with 18 bases between. The CDR3 has 15 amino acids. CDR3 sequence reads: CASSSGFGAGNVLTF. The CDR3 DNA is TGTGCCAGCAGCTCTGGTTTCGGTGCGGGCAACGTCCTGACTTTC.

The V gene is TRBV19, the J gene TRBJ1-2, with D maybe TRBD1 (5 bases). V was pared by 4 bases and J by 8 bases, with 14 bases between. The CDR3 has 13 residues. Germline CDR1 and CDR2: LNHDA and SQIVND (reference sequence). The CDR3 nucleotides are TGTGCCAGTAGTAAAGAGGGGCTGGGCGGCTACACCTTC. Amino acid sequence: CASSKEGLGGYTF.

V usage is TRBV28 and J usage is TRBJ1-2; D perhaps matches TRBD1 (5 bases). This CDR3 is 13 amino acids long. Germline-derived CDR1 and CDR2 are MDHEN and SYDVKM. Trimming stripped 6 bases from V and 4 bases from J, with 12 bases between. The CDR3 is CASSPLGVYGYTF. The DNA of the CDR3 is TGTGCCAGCAGCCCCCTAGGGGTCTATGGCTACACCTTC.

In this sample, this clone turned up once. V gene TRBV18 combines with J gene TRBJ1-1; unclear D gene. The CDR3 spans 14 residues. The V and J ends lost 6 bases and 5 bases respectively, with 16 bases between them. CDR1 and CDR2 (germline): KGHSH, LQKENI. The DNA for the CDR3 is TGTGCCAGCTCCCAGAGCCCACGGGGTACTGAAGCTTTCTTT. This gives the protein CASSQSPRGTEAFF.

V and J are TRBV6-5 and TRBJ2-2; 9 bases fit TRBD2. The ends lost 2 bases at V and 7 bases at J; junction bases unmatched: 8. Per the germline V gene, CDR1 is MNHEY and CDR2 is SVGAGI. This CDR3 contains 16 residues. The CDR3 nucleotides are TGTGCCAGCAGTTACGGGGTAGCGGGAGAGGACGGGGAGCTGTTTTTT. It encodes CASSYGVAGEDGELFF.

The J gene is TRBJ2-7, the V gene TRBV7-9; TRBD1 might be the D (5 bases). This CDR3 has 13 residues. Trimming left V 5 bases short and J 3 bases short, with 11 bases between. Germline CDR1 SEHNR, CDR2 FQNEAQ (reference sequence). For the CDR3, the DNA is TGTGCCAGCAGCCACAGACAGAACTACGAGCAGTACTTC. It codes for CASSHRQNYEQYF.

This chain links TRBV28 with TRBJ2-1; no clear D gene. Trimming cost V 10 bases and J 5 bases, with 12 bases left between them. Germline assignment: CDR1 MDHEN and CDR2 SYDVKM. The length of the CDR3 is 12 residues. In nucleotides, the CDR3 is TGTGCCACCATAAACTTCAACAATGAGCAGTTCTTC. Protein sequence: CATINFNNEQFF.

The rearrangement links TRBV6-6 to TRBJ1-2; 7 bases match TRBD1. The CDR3 sequence is 13 residues long. Germline CDR1 reads MNHNY; CDR2 reads SVGAGI (reference sequence). V shed 6 bases and J 5 bases; nucleotides not matched to a gene: 6. CDR3 protein: CASSRDSLYGYTF. The DNA for the CDR3 is TGTGCCAGCAGCAGGGACAGTTTGTATGGCTACACCTTC.

The DNA of the CDR3 is TGTGCCAGCAGCTTAGGAGGGAAAGGCTACGAGCAGTACTTC. It encodes CASSLGGKGYEQYF. The gene calls are TRBV7-2 and TRBJ2-7; maybe TRBD2 (5 bases). The CDR3 runs 14 residues. Per germline, CDR1 SGHTA and CDR2 FQGNSA. The ends were cut back, 1 base at V and 3 bases at J, with 10 bases in the middle.

This sequence joins TRBV4-1 and TRBJ1-3; 9 nucleotides line up with TRBD1. Trimming cost V 2 bases and J 3 bases; bases outside gene matches: 8. The CDR3 loop spans 17 amino acids. Germline CDR1 reads MGHRA; CDR2 reads YSYEKL. CDR3 protein: CASSQTLQGADGNTIYF. CDR3 bases: TGCGCCAGCAGCCAAACCTTACAGGGGGCGGATGGAAACACCATATATTTT.

The chain recombines TRBV2 with TRBJ2-7, with TRBD1 matching over 10 bases. With V trimmed by 5 bases and J by 5 bases, 12 bases remained unmatched. The germline CDR1 and CDR2 sequences are SNHLY and FYNNEI. CDR3 length: 16 residues. CDR3 in amino acids: CASSKNPRDRGHEQYF. In DNA, the CDR3 is TGTGCCAGCAGTAAGAACCCCCGGGACAGGGGCCACGAGCAGTACTTC. The full variable domain, in which reference TRBV2 and TRBJ2-7 provide the parts outside the CDR3, is EPEVTQTPSHQVTQMGQEVILRCVPISNHLYFYWYRQILGQKVEFLVSFYNNEISEKSEIFDDQFSVERPDGSNFTLKIRSTKLEDSAMYFCASSKNPRDRGHEQYFGPGTRLTVT.

This clone is a singleton in its sample. The chain joins TRBV27 to TRBJ1-5, with D perhaps matching TRBD1 (5 bases). V was cut by 6 bases and J by 2 bases, with 20 bases left in between. Germline lookup yields CDR1 MNHEY and CDR2 SMNVEV (reference sequence). The CDR3 extends over 17 amino acids. For the CDR3, the DNA is TGTGCCAGCAGCCCGGACACCCATCACGGTGGCAATCAGCCCCAGCATTTT. Translating gives CASSPDTHHGGNQPQHF.

The genes are TRBV28 and TRBJ1-4, with 8 bases that match TRBD1. The ends lost 2 bases at V and 10 bases at J; junction bases unmatched: 9. Germline CDR1 MDHEN, CDR2 SYDVKM. The CDR3 loop spans 15 amino acids. CDR3 sequence reads: CASSLPAGGSGKLFF. CDR3 DNA sequence: TGTGCCAGCAGTTTACCGGCAGGGGGCAGTGGAAAACTGTTTTTT.

The V call is TRBV9, the J call TRBJ2-1; 12 bases are shared with TRBD2. Germline CDR1 is SGDLS and CDR2 is YYNGEE. The CDR3 runs 17 residues. V trimming: 0 bases; J trimming: 9 bases; junction bases outside the gene matches: 10. Here the CDR3 reads CASSVVRLAGDRPEQFF. Here the CDR3 DNA reads TGTGCCAGCAGCGTAGTGAGACTAGCGGGAGACAGGCCTGAGCAGTTCTTC. Full variable domain (rest looked up from reference TRBV9 and TRBJ2-1): DSGVTQTPKHLITATGQRVTLRCSPRSGDLSVYWYQQSLDQGLQFLIQYYNGEERAKGNILERFSAQQFPDLHSELNLSSLELGDSALYFCASSVVRLAGDRPEQFFGPGTRLTVL.